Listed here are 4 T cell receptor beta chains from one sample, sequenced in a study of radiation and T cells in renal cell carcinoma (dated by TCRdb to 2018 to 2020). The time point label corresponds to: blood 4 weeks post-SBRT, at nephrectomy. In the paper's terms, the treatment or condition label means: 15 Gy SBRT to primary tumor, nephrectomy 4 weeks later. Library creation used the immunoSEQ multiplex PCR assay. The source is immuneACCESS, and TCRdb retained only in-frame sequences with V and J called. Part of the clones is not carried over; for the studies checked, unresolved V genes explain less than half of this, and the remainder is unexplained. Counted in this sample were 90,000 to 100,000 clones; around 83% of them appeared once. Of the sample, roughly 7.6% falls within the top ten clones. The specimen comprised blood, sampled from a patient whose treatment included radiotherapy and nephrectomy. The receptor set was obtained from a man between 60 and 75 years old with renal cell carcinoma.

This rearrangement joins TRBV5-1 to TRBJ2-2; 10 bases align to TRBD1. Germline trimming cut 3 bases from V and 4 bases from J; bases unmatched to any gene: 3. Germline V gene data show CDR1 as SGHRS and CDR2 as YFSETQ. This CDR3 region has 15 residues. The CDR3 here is CASSSGTGATGELFF. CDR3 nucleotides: TGCGCCAGCAGCTCCGGGACAGGGGCCACCGGGGAGCTGTTTTTT.

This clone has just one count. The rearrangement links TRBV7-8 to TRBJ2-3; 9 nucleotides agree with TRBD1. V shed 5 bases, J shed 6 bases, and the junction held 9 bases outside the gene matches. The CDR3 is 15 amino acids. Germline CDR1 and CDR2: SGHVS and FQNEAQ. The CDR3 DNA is TGTGCCAGCAGCCCACGGGACAGGGCTACGGATACGCAGTATTTT. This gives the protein CASSPRDRATDTQYF. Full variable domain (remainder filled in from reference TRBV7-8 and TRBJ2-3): GAGVSQSPRYKVAKRGQDVALRCDPISGHVSLFWYQQALGQGPEFLTYFQNEAQLDKSGLPSDRFFAERPEGSVSTLKIQRTQQEDSAVYLCASSPRDRATDTQYFGPGTRLTVL.

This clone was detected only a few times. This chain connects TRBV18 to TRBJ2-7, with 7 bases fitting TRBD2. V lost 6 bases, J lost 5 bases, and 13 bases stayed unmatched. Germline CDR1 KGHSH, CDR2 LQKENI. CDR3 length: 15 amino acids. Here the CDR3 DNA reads TGTGCCAGCTCCTCTATGCTCGATCGGGGGGACGAGCAGTACTTC. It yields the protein CASSSMLDRGDEQYF.

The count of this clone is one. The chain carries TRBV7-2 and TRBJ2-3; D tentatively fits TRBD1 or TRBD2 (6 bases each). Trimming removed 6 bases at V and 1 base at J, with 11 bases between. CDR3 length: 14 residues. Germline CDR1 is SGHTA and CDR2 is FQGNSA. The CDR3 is CASRTGAGTDTQYF. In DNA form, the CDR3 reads TGTGCCAGCAGGACGGGGGCAGGCACAGATACGCAGTATTTT. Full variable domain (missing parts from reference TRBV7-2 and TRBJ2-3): GAGVSQSPSNKVTEKGKDVELRCDPISGHTALYWYRQSLGQGLEFLIYFQGNSAPDKSGLPSDRFSAERTGGSVSTLTIQRTQQEDSAVYLCASRTGAGTDTQYFGPGTRLTVL.